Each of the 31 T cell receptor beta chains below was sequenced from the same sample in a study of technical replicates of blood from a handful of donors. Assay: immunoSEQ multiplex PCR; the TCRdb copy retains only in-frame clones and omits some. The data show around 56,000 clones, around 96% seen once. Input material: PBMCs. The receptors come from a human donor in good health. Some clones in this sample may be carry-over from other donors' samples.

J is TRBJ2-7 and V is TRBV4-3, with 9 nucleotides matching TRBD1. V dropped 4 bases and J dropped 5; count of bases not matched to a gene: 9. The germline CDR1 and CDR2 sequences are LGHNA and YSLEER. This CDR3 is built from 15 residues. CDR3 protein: CASSLRQGEFHEQYF. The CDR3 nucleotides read TGCGCCAGCAGCCTACGACAGGGGGAGTTCCACGAGCAGTACTTC.

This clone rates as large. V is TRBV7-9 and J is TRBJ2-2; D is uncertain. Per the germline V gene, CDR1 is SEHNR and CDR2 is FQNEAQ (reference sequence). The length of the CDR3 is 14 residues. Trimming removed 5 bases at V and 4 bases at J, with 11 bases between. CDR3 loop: CASSPVSFTGELFF. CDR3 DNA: TGTGCCAGCAGCCCTGTTAGTTTCACCGGGGAGCTGTTTTTT.

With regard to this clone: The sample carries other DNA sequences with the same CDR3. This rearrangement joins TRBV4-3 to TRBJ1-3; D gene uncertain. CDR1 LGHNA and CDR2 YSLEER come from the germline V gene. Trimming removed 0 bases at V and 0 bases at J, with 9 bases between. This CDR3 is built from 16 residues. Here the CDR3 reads CASSQDRSLSGNTIYF. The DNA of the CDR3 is TGCGCCAGCAGCCAAGATCGGAGCCTCTCTGGAAACACCATATATTTT.

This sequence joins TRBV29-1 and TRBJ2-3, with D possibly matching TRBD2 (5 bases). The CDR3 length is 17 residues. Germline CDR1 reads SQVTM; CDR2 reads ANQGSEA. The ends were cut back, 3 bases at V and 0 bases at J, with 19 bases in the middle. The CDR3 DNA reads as TGCAGCGTTGAGCCTCGGGGTAGGACCCTCAGCACAGATACGCAGTATTTT. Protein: CSVEPRGRTLSTDTQYF.

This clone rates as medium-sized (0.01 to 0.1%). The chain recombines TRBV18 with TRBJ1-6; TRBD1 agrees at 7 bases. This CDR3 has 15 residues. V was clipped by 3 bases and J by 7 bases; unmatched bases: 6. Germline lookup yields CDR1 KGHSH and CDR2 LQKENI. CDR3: CASSPDRERNSPLHF. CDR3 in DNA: TGTGCCAGCTCACCCGACAGGGAGAGGAATTCACCCCTCCACTTT.

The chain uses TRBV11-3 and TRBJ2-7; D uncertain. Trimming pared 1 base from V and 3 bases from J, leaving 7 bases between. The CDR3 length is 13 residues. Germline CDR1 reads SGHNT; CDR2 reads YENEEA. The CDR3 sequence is CASSLAYNYEQYF. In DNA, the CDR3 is TGTGCCAGCAGCTTAGCTTACAACTACGAGCAGTACTTC.

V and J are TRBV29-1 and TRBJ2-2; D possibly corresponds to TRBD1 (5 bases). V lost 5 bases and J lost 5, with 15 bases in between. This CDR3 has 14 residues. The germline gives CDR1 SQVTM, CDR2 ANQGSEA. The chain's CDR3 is CSVKTGMRTGELFF. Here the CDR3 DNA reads TGCAGCGTTAAAACAGGAATGCGAACCGGGGAGCTGTTTTTT.

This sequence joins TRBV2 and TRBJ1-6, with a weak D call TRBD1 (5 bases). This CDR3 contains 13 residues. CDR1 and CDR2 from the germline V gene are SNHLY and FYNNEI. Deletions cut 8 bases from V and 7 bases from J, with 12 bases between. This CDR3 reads CASQGGDNSPLHF. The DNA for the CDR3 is TGTGCCAGCCAGGGAGGTGACAATTCACCCCTCCACTTT.

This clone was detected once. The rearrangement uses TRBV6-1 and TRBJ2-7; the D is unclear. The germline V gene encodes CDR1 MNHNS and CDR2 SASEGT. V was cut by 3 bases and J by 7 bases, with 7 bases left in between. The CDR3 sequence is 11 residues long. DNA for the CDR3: TGTGCCAGCAGTGATACCGGTGAGCAGTACTTC. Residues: CASSDTGEQYF.

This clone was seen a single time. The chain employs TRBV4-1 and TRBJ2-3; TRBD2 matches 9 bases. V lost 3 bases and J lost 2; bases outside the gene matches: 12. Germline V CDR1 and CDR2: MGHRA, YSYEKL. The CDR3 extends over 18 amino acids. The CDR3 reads CASSQDSGLAWYTDTQYF. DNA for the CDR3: TGCGCCAGCAGCCAGGACTCCGGACTAGCGTGGTACACAGATACGCAGTATTTT.

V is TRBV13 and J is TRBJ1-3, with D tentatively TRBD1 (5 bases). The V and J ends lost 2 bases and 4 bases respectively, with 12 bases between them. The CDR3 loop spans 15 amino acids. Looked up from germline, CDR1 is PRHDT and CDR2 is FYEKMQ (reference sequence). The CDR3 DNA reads TGTGCCAGCAGCTTAAGGGCAGGGTCCGGAAACACCATATATTTT. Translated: CASSLRAGSGNTIYF.

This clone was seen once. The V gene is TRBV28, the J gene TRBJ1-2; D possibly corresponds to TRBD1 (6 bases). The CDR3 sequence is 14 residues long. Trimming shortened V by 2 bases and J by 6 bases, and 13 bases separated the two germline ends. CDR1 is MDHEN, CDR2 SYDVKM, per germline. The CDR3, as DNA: TGTGCCAGCAGTTTAGAGGGGGTTTTGGATGGCTACACCTTC. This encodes CASSLEGVLDGYTF.

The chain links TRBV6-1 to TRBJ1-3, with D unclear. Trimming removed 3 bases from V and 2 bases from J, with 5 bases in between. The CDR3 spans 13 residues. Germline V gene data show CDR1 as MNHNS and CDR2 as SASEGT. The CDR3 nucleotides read TGTGCCAGCAGTGAGGAGACTGGAAACACCATATATTTT. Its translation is CASSEETGNTIYF.

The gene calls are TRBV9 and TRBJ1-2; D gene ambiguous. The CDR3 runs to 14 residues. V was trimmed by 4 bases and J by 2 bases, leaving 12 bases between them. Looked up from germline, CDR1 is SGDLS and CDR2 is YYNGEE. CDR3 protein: CASSSRTLNYGYTF. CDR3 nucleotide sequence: TGTGCCAGCAGCTCCCGGACTCTAAACTATGGCTACACCTTC.

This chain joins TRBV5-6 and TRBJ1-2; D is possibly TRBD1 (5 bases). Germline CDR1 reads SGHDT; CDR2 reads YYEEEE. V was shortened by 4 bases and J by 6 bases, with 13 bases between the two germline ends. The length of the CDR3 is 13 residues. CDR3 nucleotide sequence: TGTGCCAGCAGCCCAGGGTACGTCGATGGCTACACCTTC. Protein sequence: CASSPGYVDGYTF.

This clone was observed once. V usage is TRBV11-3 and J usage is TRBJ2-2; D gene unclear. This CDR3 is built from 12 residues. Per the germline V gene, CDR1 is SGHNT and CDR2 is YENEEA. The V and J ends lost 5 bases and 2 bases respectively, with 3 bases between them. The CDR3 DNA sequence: TGTGCCAGCAGCCTCAACACCGGGGAGCTGTTTTTT. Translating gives CASSLNTGELFF.

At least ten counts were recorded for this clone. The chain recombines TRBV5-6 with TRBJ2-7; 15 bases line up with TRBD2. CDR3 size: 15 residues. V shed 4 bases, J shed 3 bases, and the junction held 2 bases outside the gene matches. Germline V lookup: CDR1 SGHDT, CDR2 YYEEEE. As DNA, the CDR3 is TGTGCCAGCAGCGGGGGACTAGCGGGGGGCTACGAGCAGTACTTC. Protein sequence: CASSGGLAGGYEQYF. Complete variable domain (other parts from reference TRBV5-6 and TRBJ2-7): DAGVTQSPTHLIKTRGQQVTLRCSPKSGHDTVSWYQQALGQGPQFIFQYYEEEERQRGNFPDRFSGHQFPNYSSELNVNALLLGDSALYLCASSGGLAGGYEQYFGPGTRLTVT.

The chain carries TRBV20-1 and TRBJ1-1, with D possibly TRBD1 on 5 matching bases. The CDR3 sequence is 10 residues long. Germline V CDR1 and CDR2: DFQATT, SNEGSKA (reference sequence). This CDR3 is CSPQGQGAFF. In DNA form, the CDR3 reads TGCAGCCCTCAAGGGCAGGGAGCTTTCTTT.

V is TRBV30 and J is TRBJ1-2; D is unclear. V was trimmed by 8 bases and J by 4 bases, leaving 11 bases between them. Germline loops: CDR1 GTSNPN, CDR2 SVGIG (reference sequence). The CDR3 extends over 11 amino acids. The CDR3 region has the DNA TGTGCCCTGGCGCCAGGCTATGGCTACACCTTC. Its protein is CALAPGYGYTF.

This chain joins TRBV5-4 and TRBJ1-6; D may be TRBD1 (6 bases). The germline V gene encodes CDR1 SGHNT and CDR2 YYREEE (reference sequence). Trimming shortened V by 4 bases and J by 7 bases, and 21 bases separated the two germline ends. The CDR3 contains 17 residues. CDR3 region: CASSGGGGGRWNSPLHF. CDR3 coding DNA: TGTGCCAGCAGCGGGGGCGGGGGGGGACGATGGAATTCACCCCTCCACTTT.

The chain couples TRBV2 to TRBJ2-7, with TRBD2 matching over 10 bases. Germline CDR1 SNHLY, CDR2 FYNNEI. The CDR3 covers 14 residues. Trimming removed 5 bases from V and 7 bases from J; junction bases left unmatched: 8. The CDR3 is CASSRSGRAGEQYF. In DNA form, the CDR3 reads TGTGCCAGCAGTAGAAGCGGGAGGGCGGGAGAGCAGTACTTC.

This CDR3 is CASSLSGLSTDTQYF. CDR3 DNA: TGTGCCAGCAGCTTATCGGGACTTAGCACAGATACGCAGTATTTT. The rearrangement joins TRBV7-6 to TRBJ2-3, with a possible D match to TRBD2 (6 bases). V lost 2 bases, J lost 0 bases, and 9 bases lay in between. Germline values: CDR1 SGHVS, CDR2 FNYEAQ. The CDR3 loop spans 15 amino acids. The variable domain in full, with the rest retrieved from reference TRBV7-6 and TRBJ2-3, is GAGVSQSPRYKVTKRGQDVALRCDPISGHVSLYWYRQALGQGPEFLTYFNYEAQQDKSGLPNDRFSAERPEGSISTLTIQRTEQRDSAMYRCASSLSGLSTDTQYFGPGTRLTVL.

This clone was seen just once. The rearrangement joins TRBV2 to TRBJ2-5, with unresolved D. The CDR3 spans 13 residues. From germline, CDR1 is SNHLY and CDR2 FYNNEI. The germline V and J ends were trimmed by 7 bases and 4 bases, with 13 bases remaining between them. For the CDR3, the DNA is TGTGCCAGCATGGAGACGCCGATAGAGACCCAGTACTTC. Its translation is CASMETPIETQYF.

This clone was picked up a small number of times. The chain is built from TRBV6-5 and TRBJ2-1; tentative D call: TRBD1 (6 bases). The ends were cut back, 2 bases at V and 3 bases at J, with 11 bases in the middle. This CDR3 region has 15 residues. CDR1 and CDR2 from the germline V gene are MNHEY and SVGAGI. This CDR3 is CASSYEQGVYNEQFF. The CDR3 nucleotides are TGTGCCAGCAGTTACGAACAGGGTGTCTACAATGAGCAGTTCTTC.

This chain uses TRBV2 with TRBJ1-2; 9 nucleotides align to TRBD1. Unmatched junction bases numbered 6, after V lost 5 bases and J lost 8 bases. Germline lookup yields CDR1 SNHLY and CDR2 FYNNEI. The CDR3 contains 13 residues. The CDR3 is CASSLGQGGGYTF. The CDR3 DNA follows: TGTGCCAGCAGTTTGGGACAGGGAGGCGGCTACACCTTC.

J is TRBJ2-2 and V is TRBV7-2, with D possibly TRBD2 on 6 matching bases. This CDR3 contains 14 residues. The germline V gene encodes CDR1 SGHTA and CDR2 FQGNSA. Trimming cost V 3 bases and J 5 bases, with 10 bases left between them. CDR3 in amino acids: CASSFSGGTGELFF. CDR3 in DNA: TGTGCCAGCAGCTTCAGCGGAGGGACCGGGGAGCTGTTTTTT.

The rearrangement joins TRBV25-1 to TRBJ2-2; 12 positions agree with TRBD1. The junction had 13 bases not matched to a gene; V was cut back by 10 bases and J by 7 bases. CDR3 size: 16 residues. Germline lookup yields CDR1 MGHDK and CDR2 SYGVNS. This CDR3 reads CANPGGTGGANGELFF. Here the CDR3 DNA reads TGTGCCAACCCGGGAGGGACAGGGGGCGCAAACGGGGAGCTGTTTTTT. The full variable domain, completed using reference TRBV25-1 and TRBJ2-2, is EADIYQTPRYLVIGTGKKITLECSQTMGHDKMYWYQQDPGMELHLIHYSYGVNSTEKGDLSSESTVSRIRTEHFPLTLESARPSHTSQYLCANPGGTGGANGELFFGEGSRLTVL.

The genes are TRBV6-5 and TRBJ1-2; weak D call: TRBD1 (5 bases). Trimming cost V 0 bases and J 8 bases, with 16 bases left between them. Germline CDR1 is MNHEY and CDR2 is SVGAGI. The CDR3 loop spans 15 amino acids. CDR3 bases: TGTGCCAGCAGTTACTCGAGAGGGACGGCGGGAGGCTACACCTTC. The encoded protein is CASSYSRGTAGGYTF.

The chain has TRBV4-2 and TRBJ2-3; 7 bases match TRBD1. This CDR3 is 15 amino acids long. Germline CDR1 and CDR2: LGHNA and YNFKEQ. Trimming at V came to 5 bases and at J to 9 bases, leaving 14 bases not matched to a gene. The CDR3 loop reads CASSGRDSPSGTQYF. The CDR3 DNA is TGTGCCAGCAGCGGCCGGGACAGCCCGAGTGGGACGCAGTATTTT.

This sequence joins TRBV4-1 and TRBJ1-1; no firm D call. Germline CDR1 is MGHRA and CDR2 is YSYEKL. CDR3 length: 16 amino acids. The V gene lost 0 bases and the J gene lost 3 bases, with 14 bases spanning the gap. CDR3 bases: TGCGCCAGCAGCCAAGATCGGCGGGGTTGGGACACTGAAGCTTTCTTT. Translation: CASSQDRRGWDTEAFF.

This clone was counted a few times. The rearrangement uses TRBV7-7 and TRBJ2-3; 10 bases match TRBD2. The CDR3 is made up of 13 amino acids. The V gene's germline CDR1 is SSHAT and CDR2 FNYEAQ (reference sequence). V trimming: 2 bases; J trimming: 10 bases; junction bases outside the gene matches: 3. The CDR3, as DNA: TGTGCCAGCAGCTTATCCGGGACTAGCGCGCAGTATTTT. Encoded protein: CASSLSGTSAQYF. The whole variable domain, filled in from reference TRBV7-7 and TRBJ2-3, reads GAGVSQSPRYKVTKRGQDVTLRCDPISSHATLYWYQQALGQGPEFLTYFNYEAQPDKSGLPSDRFSAERPEGSISTLTIQRTEQRDSAMYRCASSLSGTSAQYFGPGTRLTVL.